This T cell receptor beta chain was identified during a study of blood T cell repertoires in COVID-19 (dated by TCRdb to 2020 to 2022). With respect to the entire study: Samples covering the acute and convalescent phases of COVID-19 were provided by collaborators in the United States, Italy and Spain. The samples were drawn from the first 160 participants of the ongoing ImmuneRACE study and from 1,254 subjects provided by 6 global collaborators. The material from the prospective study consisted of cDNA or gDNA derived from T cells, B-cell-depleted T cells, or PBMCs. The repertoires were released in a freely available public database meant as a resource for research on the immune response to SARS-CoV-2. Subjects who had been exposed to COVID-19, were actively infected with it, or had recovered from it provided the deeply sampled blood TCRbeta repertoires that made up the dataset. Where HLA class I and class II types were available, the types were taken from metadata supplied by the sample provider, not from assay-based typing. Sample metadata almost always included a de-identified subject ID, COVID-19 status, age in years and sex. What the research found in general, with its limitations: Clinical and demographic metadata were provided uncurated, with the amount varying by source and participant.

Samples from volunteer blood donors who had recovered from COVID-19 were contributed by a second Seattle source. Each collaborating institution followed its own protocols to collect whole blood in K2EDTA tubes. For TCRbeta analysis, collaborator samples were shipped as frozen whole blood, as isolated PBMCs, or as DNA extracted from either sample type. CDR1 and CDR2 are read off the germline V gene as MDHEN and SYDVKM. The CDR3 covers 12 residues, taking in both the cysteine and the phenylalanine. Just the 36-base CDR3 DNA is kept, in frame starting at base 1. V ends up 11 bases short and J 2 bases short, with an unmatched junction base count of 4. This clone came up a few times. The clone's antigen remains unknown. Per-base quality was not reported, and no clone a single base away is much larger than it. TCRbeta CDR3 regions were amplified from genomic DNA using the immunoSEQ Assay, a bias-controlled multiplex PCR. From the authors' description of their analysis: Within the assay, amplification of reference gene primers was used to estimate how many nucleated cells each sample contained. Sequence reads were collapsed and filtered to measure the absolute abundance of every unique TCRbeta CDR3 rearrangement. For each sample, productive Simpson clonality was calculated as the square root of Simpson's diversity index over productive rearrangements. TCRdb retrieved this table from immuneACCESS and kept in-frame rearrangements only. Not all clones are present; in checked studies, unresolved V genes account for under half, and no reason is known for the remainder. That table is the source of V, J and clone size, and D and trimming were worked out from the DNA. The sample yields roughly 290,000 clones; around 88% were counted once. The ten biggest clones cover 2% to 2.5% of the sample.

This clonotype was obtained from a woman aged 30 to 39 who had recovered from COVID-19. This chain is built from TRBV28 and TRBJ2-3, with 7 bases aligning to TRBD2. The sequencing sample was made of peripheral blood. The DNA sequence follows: TGTGCCTGCCGGGGGGACACAGATACGCAGTATTTT. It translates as CACRGDTDTQYF. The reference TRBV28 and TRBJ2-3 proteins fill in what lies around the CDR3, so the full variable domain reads DVKVTQSSRYLVKRTGEKVFLECVQDMDHENMFWYRQDPGLGLRLIYFSYDVKMKEKGDIPEGYSVSREKKERFSLILESASTNQTSMYLCACRGDTDTQYFGPGTRLTVL.